This T cell receptor beta chain is from a study of Ad26.COV2.S vaccination and SARS-CoV-2 variants. Profiled with immunoSEQ multiplex PCR; TCRdb holds only in-frame clones, not every one. The repertoire holds about 320,000 clones, with about 85% as singletons. Treatment indicated: 15 to 20 received Ad26.COV2.S at low or high dose, single or two shots; roughly five received placebo; per-sample allocation not given. Sampling occurred on day 63 after the first vaccine or placebo injection. Cohort 1b enrolled adults aged 18-55 years in Boston. The CDR3 loop spans 14 amino acids. After removal of 6 bases from V and 3 bases from J, the junction contained 8 bases not matched to a gene. Germline V CDR1 and CDR2: SGHNT, YYREEE (reference sequence). This clone was counted between two and nine times.

Material: peripheral blood, obtained in a trial of Ad26.COV2.S vaccine versus placebo. The source of this sequence is a person aged 18-60 years who received the Ad26.COV2.S COVID-19 vaccine or a placebo. The gene calls are TRBV5-4 and TRBJ2-5; 7 positions agree with TRBD1. CDR3 sequence reads: CASILRTGEETQYF. DNA of the CDR3: TGTGCCAGCATCCTAAGGACAGGCGAAGAGACCCAGTACTTC. Based on the CDR3 plus reference TRBV5-4 and TRBJ2-5, the full variable domain is ETGVTQSPTHLIKTRGQQVTLRCSSQSGHNTVSWYQQALGQGPQFIFQYYREEENGRGNFPPRFSGLQFPNYSSELNVNALELDDSALYLCASILRTGEETQYFGPGTRLLVL.